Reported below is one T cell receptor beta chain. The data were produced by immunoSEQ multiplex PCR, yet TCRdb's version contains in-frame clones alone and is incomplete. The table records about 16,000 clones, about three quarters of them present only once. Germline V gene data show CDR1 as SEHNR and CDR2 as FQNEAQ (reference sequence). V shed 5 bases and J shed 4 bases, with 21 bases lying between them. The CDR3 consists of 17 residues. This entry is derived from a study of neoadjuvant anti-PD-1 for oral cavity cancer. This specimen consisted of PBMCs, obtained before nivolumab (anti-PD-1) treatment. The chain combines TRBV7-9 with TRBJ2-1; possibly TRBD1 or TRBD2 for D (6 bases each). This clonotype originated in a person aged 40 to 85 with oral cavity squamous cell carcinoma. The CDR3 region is CASSGLDGGDTYNEQFF. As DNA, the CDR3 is TGTGCCAGCAGCGGTTTGGACGGCGGGGACACGTACAATGAGCAGTTCTTC.